The 32 T cell receptor beta chains presented below share a single source sample, sequenced in a study of blood T cell repertoires in COVID-19. Sequenced by immunoSEQ multiplex PCR; TCRdb stores in-frame clones only, minus some. The repertoire holds about 280,000 clones, with roughly nine tenths as singletons. Sequenced sample: peripheral blood. Receptor source: a woman aged 40 to 55 who had recovered from COVID-19.

V is TRBV10-3 and J is TRBJ2-5, with TRBD1 as a possible D gene (5 bases). V was cut by 4 bases and J by 0 bases, with 6 bases left in between. The length of the CDR3 is 13 residues. CDR1 and CDR2 (germline): ENHRY, SYGVKD. The CDR3 region has the DNA TGTGCCATCAGTGGCAGGGACCAAGAGACCCAGTACTTC. This sequence encodes CAISGRDQETQYF.

The chain employs TRBV27 and TRBJ2-7, with 14 bases identical to TRBD2. The CDR3 is 15 amino acids. The germline CDR1 and CDR2 sequences are MNHEY and SMNVEV (reference sequence). Losses at the gene ends were 6 bases for V and 3 bases for J; bases not matched to a gene: 4. CDR3 in amino acids: CASRTSGRASYEQYF. The CDR3 DNA is TGTGCCAGCAGGACTAGCGGGAGGGCGAGCTACGAGCAGTACTTC.

The rearrangement links TRBV11-3 to TRBJ2-7; maybe TRBD2 (6 bases). This CDR3 is 14 amino acids long. V lost 3 bases to trimming and J lost 5 bases, with 14 bases between them. Germline V gene sequence: CDR1 SGHNT, CDR2 YENEEA. In DNA, the CDR3 is TGTGCCAGCAGCTTCTTCGGGGGTGTTGACGAGCAGTACTTC. This encodes CASSFFGGVDEQYF.

V is TRBV5-6 and J is TRBJ1-2, with 8 positions matching TRBD1. Germline CDR1 reads SGHDT; CDR2 reads YYEEEE. The junction had 10 bases not matched to a gene; V was cut back by 5 bases and J by 4 bases. The CDR3 totals 15 residues. The CDR3 DNA is TGTGCCAGCAGTCCGACAGGGGTTTCGGTCTATGGCTACACCTTC. Translating gives CASSPTGVSVYGYTF.

This clone has only one observation. The CDR3 sequence is CASRRQDHTGELFF. In DNA form, the CDR3 reads TGTGCCAGCAGAAGACAAGATCACACCGGGGAGCTGTTTTTT. The chain couples TRBV6-5 to TRBJ2-2; D call uncertain. The germline gives CDR1 MNHEY, CDR2 SVGAGI. The CDR3 loop spans 14 amino acids. V was pared by 6 bases and J by 3 bases, with 11 bases between.

The chain joins TRBV5-1 to TRBJ2-1; 9 bases are a match to TRBD2. CDR3 length: 15 residues. Trimming removed 4 bases from V and 2 bases from J; junction bases left unmatched: 4. Germline V lookup: CDR1 SGHRS, CDR2 YFSETQ. The CDR3 nucleotides read TGCGCCAGCAGCGGGTCTAGCGGGACCTACAATGAGCAGTTCTTC. Residues: CASSGSSGTYNEQFF.

This rearrangement joins TRBV20-1 to TRBJ2-1; D gene uncertain. The germline V gene has CDR1 DFQATT and CDR2 SNEGSKA (reference sequence). The V and J ends lost 3 bases and 6 bases respectively, with 15 bases between them. This CDR3 is built from 14 residues. The DNA for the CDR3 is TGCAGTGCTAGTCGCGGCCTCCCACTCAATGAGCAGTTCTTC. Translated: CSASRGLPLNEQFF.

The gene calls are TRBV6-5 and TRBJ1-5, with a weak D call TRBD1 (5 bases). This CDR3 has 14 amino acids. The V end lost 6 bases, the J end lost 4 bases, and 13 bases lay between the germline ends. Germline V lookup: CDR1 MNHEY, CDR2 SVGAGI. CDR3 protein: CASRPAQGNQPQHF. The CDR3 nucleotides are TGTGCCAGCAGGCCGGCTCAGGGAAATCAGCCCCAGCATTTT.

The V and J genes are TRBV11-3 and TRBJ2-5; D is perhaps TRBD1 or TRBD2 (5 bases each). With 5 bases removed from V and 0 bases from J, the gap between germline ends came to 19 bases. Germline lookup yields CDR1 SGHNT and CDR2 YENEEA. This CDR3 region has 17 residues. In DNA form, the CDR3 reads TGTGCCAGCAGCCTAGCCGCTAGGGTAGGGGACCAAGAGACCCAGTACTTC. Translated, it gives CASSLAARVGDQETQYF.

The chain joins TRBV7-9 to TRBJ2-2; TRBD2 agrees at 12 bases. V lost 6 bases to trimming and J lost 0 bases; unmatched junction nucleotides: 8. In germline, CDR1 is SEHNR, CDR2 FQNEAQ (reference sequence). This CDR3 has 18 residues. CDR3 DNA: TGTGCCAGCAGTGTCGGGACTAGCGGGTCGTCGAACACCGGGGAGCTGTTTTTT. As protein: CASSVGTSGSSNTGELFF.

The CDR3 DNA sequence: TGTGCCAGCAGTTCCCTAGCTGGCGAGCAGTACTTC. Translation gives CASSSLAGEQYF. The V and J genes are TRBV5-4 and TRBJ2-7; maybe TRBD2 (5 bases). There are 12 residues in the CDR3. Germline V CDR1 and CDR2: SGHNT, YYREEE (reference sequence). The germline V and J ends were trimmed by 5 bases and 6 bases, with 12 bases remaining between them. The variable domain in full, with the rest retrieved from reference TRBV5-4 and TRBJ2-7, is ETGVTQSPTHLIKTRGQQVTLRCSSQSGHNTVSWYQQALGQGPQFIFQYYREEENGRGNFPPRFSGLQFPNYSSELNVNALELDDSALYLCASSSLAGEQYFGPGTRLTVT.

The J gene is TRBJ2-7, the V gene TRBV18; tentatively, D is TRBD1 (6 bases). The CDR3 sequence is 15 residues long. V was trimmed by 0 bases and J by 5 bases, leaving 14 bases between them. Germline values: CDR1 KGHSH, CDR2 LQKENI. CDR3 region: CASSPPVVTGDEQYF. The CDR3 DNA reads as TGTGCCAGCTCACCACCAGTTGTGACAGGCGACGAGCAGTACTTC.

The J gene is TRBJ2-7, the V gene TRBV3-1 (or the pseudogene TRBV3-2); 7 nucleotides align to TRBD2. Germline trimming cut 5 bases from V and 5 bases from J; bases unmatched to any gene: 12. Germline assignment: CDR1 LGHDT and CDR2 YNNKEL (reference sequence). This CDR3 is 15 amino acids long. The CDR3 coding sequence is TGTGCCAGCAGCTCATGGGGGGAGGGCCGGGACGAGCAGTACTTC. Amino acids: CASSSWGEGRDEQYF.

This clone appeared once. V gene TRBV9 combines with J gene TRBJ1-1, with 7 nucleotides matching TRBD1. With 6 bases clipped from V and 3 bases from J, the junction kept 5 bases outside the gene matches. This CDR3 comprises 13 residues. CDR1 and CDR2 from the germline V gene are SGDLS and YYNGEE. This CDR3 is CASTPRGDTEAFF. As DNA, the CDR3 is TGTGCCAGCACCCCCAGGGGGGACACTGAAGCTTTCTTT.

This chain joins TRBV11-3 and TRBJ2-5, with 8 positions matching TRBD2. CDR1 and CDR2 (germline): SGHNT, YENEEA. J lost 1 base, V lost 5 bases, and 9 bases had no gene match. The CDR3 loop spans 16 amino acids. CDR3 DNA: TGTGCCAGCAGCCCGGGGGGGGGCGCTTTCCAAGAGACCCAGTACTTC. Translated, it gives CASSPGGGAFQETQYF.

The rearrangement joins TRBV10-3 to TRBJ2-7; 12 bases are a match to TRBD2. This CDR3 spans 16 amino acids. Germline V gene lookup returns CDR1 ENHRY and CDR2 SYGVKD. The trim removed 3 bases at V and 7 bases at J, leaving 10 bases unmatched. CDR3 DNA: TGTGCCATCAGTGATGGACTAGCGGGGAGGGGGGGAGAGCAGTACTTC. Its protein is CAISDGLAGRGGEQYF.

V gene TRBV7-9 combines with J gene TRBJ1-5; 9 bases agree with TRBD1. The V gene end was trimmed by 5 bases and the J gene end by 0 bases; junction bases not matched to a gene: 2. Germline V CDR1 and CDR2: SEHNR, FQNEAQ (reference sequence). The CDR3 extends over 15 amino acids. CDR3 amino acids: CASSRTGDSNQPQHF. CDR3 bases: TGTGCCAGCAGCCGGACAGGGGATAGCAATCAGCCCCAGCATTTT. Based on the CDR3 plus reference TRBV7-9 and TRBJ1-5, the full variable domain is DTGVSQNPRHKITKRGQNVTFRCDPISEHNRLYWYRQTLGQGPEFLTYFQNEAQLEKSRLLSDRFSAERPKGSFSTLEIQRTEQGDSAMYLCASSRTGDSNQPQHFGDGTRLSIL.

The J gene is TRBJ2-7, the V gene TRBV5-5, with 7 bases fitting TRBD1. Germline-derived CDR1 and CDR2 are SGHKS and YYEKEE (reference sequence). The CDR3 has 15 amino acids. V lost 3 bases and J lost 0; bases outside the gene matches: 6. Written as DNA, the CDR3 is TGTGCCAGCAGCTCCCGGGACAGAAGCTCCTACGAGCAGTACTTC. Translation gives CASSSRDRSSYEQYF.

CDR3 sequence reads: CASSMGLAGAGSNEQFF. In nucleotides, the CDR3 is TGCGCCAGCAGCATGGGACTAGCGGGAGCAGGGAGCAATGAGCAGTTCTTC. The V call is TRBV5-1, the J call TRBJ2-1; TRBD2 matches 14 bases. V gave up 4 bases and J gave up 6 bases; unmatched junction bases: 9. Germline CDR1 is SGHRS and CDR2 is YFSETQ. This CDR3 is built from 17 residues.

The chain uses TRBV14 and TRBJ1-6; D might be TRBD1 (6 bases). The V end lost 2 bases, the J end lost 9 bases, and 14 bases lay between the germline ends. The CDR3 extends over 15 amino acids. The germline V gene encodes CDR1 SGHDN and CDR2 FVKESK. CDR3 protein: CASSQTGYGISPLHF. The CDR3 nucleotides read TGTGCCAGCAGCCAAACAGGGTATGGGATTTCACCCCTCCACTTT.

This chain uses TRBV24-1 with TRBJ2-1; D possibly corresponds to TRBD1 (5 bases). The CDR3 is 14 residues long. Germline lookup yields CDR1 KGHDR and CDR2 SFDVKD. The V gene lost 6 bases and the J gene lost 6 bases, with 14 bases spanning the gap. The DNA of the CDR3 is TGTGCCACCAGTTCACGGACACCGGGCAATGAGCAGTTCTTC. Translated: CATSSRTPGNEQFF.

Only a few counts were recorded for this clone. The chain is built from TRBV7-6 and TRBJ2-1, with 9 positions matching TRBD1. In germline, CDR1 is SGHVS, CDR2 FNYEAQ. The CDR3 totals 16 residues. The ends lost 5 bases at V and 10 bases at J; junction bases unmatched: 15. The CDR3 sequence is CASSAWGDRVGVEQFF. In DNA, the CDR3 is TGTGCCAGCAGCGCCTGGGGGGACAGGGTTGGGGTAGAGCAGTTCTTC. The variable domain in full, completed from reference TRBV7-6 and TRBJ2-1, reads GAGVSQSPRYKVTKRGQDVALRCDPISGHVSLYWYRQALGQGPEFLTYFNYEAQQDKSGLPNDRFSAERPEGSISTLTIQRTEQRDSAMYRCASSAWGDRVGVEQFFGPGTRLTVL.

The chain carries TRBV28 and TRBJ2-1; 7 nucleotides align to TRBD2. CDR3 length: 14 residues. Germline V gene lookup returns CDR1 MDHEN and CDR2 SYDVKM. The ends lost 8 bases at V and 0 bases at J; junction bases unmatched: 4. For the CDR3, the DNA is TGTGCCAGCCGACTAGCAAGCTCCTACAATGAGCAGTTCTTC. Translating it yields CASRLASSYNEQFF.

The chain uses TRBV19 and TRBJ2-2, with a possible D match to TRBD2 (5 bases). The length of the CDR3 is 15 residues. Germline V gene lookup returns CDR1 LNHDA and CDR2 SQIVND (reference sequence). V lost 6 bases and J lost 6, with 17 bases in between. This chain's CDR3 is CASRLGFLGAGELFF. The CDR3 DNA is TGTGCCAGTAGGCTCGGGTTTCTCGGGGCCGGGGAGCTGTTTTTT. The variable domain in full, completed from reference TRBV19 and TRBJ2-2, reads DGGITQSPKYLFRKEGQNVTLSCEQNLNHDAMYWYRQDPGQGLRLIYYSQIVNDFQKGDIAEGYSVSREKKESFPLTVTSAQKNPTAFYLCASRLGFLGAGELFFGEGSRLTVL.

The chain uses TRBV7-6 and TRBJ1-1, with TRBD1 matching 12 bases. Trimming removed 9 bases from V and 3 bases from J; junction bases left unmatched: 11. The CDR3 covers 16 residues. Germline CDR1 is SGHVS and CDR2 is FNYEAQ. The CDR3 DNA reads TGTGCCAGTAAACCGGGACAGGGGGCGGGGGACACTGAAGCTTTCTTT. It specifies CASKPGQGAGDTEAFF.

A single count supports this clone. Other DNA sequences in this specimen translate into the identical CDR3. This chain connects TRBV9 to TRBJ2-2; weak D call: TRBD2 (6 bases). Deletions cut 0 bases from V and 0 bases from J, with 9 bases between. CDR3 size: 16 residues. Germline CDR1 SGDLS, CDR2 YYNGEE. The CDR3 is CASSVAGGANTGELFF. As DNA, the CDR3 is TGTGCCAGCAGCGTAGCGGGCGGGGCGAACACCGGGGAGCTGTTTTTT.

The genes are TRBV27 and TRBJ1-2; D might be TRBD1 (5 bases). CDR1 and CDR2 (germline): MNHEY, SMNVEV (reference sequence). V lost 6 bases and J 7 bases, leaving 15 bases between the germline ends. This CDR3 contains 13 residues. This chain's CDR3 is CASSFTGRGGYTF. The CDR3 coding sequence is TGTGCCAGCAGCTTCACAGGAAGAGGTGGCTACACCTTC.

The chain has TRBV28 and TRBJ2-7; TRBD1 matches at 10 bases. Germline V gene lookup returns CDR1 MDHEN and CDR2 SYDVKM. The CDR3 is 15 residues long. Losses at the gene ends were 6 bases for V and 1 base for J; bases not matched to a gene: 6. The CDR3 DNA reads as TGTGCCAGCAGCGCGGGGACAGGGGCGTCCTACGAGCAGTACTTC. Residues: CASSAGTGASYEQYF.

This chain links TRBV11-1 with TRBJ1-1; unclear D gene. Germline CDR1 SGHAT, CDR2 FQDESV (reference sequence). This CDR3 region has 13 residues. Trimming left V 5 bases short and J 0 bases short, with 7 bases between. The CDR3: CASSVTMNTEAFF. The DNA of the CDR3 is TGTGCCAGCAGCGTGACAATGAACACTGAAGCTTTCTTT.

The V call is TRBV10-3, the J call TRBJ1-1, with a weak D call TRBD1 (6 bases). Germline loops: CDR1 ENHRY, CDR2 SYGVKD. The V end lost 2 bases, the J end lost 3 bases, and 13 bases lay between the germline ends. This CDR3 contains 15 residues. Here the CDR3 DNA reads TGTGCCATCAGTGAGACAGGGTCGATTTACACTGAAGCTTTCTTT. This sequence encodes CAISETGSIYTEAFF.

V gene TRBV9 combines with J gene TRBJ2-2; 11 bases line up with TRBD2. V dropped 0 bases and J dropped 0; count of bases not matched to a gene: 4. The CDR3 runs to 18 residues. Germline V gives CDR1 SGDLS, CDR2 YYNGEE. DNA for the CDR3: TGTGCCAGCAGCGTAGGGGGACTAGCGGAAGCGAACACCGGGGAGCTGTTTTTT. It is translated as CASSVGGLAEANTGELFF.

The chain joins TRBV14 to TRBJ1-1; no firm D call. Germline V gene lookup returns CDR1 SGHDN and CDR2 FVKESK. The CDR3 has 13 amino acids. Trimming took off 3 bases at V and 8 bases at J, with 13 bases between the two ends. The CDR3 DNA reads TGTGCCAGCAGCCACCGGTGGTCCATGGAAGCTTTCTTT. Translation: CASSHRWSMEAFF.